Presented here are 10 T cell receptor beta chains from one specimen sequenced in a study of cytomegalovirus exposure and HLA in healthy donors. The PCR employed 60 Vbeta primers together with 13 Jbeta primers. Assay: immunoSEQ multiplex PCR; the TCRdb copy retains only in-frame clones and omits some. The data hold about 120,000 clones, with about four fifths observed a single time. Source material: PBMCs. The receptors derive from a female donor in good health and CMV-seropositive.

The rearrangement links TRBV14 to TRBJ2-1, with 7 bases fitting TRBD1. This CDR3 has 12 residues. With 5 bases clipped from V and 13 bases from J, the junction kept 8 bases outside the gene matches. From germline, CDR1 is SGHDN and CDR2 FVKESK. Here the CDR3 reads CASSRQGLTQFF. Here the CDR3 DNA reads TGTGCCAGCAGCAGACAGGGATTGACCCAGTTCTTC.

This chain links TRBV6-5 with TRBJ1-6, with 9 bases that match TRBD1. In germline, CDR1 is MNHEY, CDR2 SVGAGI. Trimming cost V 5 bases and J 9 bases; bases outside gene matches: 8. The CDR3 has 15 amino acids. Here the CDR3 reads CASSVNRDRVSPLHF. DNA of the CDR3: TGTGCCAGCAGTGTAAACCGGGACAGGGTTTCACCCCTCCACTTT.

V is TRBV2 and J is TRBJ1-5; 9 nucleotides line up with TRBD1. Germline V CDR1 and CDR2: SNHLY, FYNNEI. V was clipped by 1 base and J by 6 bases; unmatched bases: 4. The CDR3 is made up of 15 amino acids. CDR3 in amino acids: CASSEGGQGSQPQHF. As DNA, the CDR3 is TGTGCCAGCAGTGAAGGGGGACAGGGAAGTCAGCCCCAGCATTTT.

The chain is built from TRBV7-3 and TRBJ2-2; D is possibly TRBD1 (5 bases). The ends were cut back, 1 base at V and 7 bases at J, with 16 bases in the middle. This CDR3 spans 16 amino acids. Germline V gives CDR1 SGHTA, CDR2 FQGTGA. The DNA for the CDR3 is TGTGCCAGCAGCTTAAACTCCCGGCAGGGAAGCGGGGAGCTGTTTTTT. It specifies CASSLNSRQGSGELFF. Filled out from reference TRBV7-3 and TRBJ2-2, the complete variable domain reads GAGVSQTPSNKVTEKGKYVELRCDPISGHTALYWYRQSLGQGPEFLIYFQGTGAADDSGLPNDRFFAVRPEGSVSTLKIQRTERGDSAVYLCASSLNSRQGSGELFFGEGSRLTVL.

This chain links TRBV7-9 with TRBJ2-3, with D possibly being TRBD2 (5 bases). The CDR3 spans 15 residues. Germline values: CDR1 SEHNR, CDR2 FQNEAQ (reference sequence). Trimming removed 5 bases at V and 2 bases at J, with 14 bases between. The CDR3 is CASSPQGLFTDTQYF. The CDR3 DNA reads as TGTGCCAGCAGCCCCCAAGGACTCTTCACAGATACGCAGTATTTT. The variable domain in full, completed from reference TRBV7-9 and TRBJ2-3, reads DTGVSQNPRHKITKRGQNVTFRCDPISEHNRLYWYRQTLGQGPEFLTYFQNEAQLEKSRLLSDRFSAERPKGSFSTLEIQRTEQGDSAMYLCASSPQGLFTDTQYFGPGTRLTVL.

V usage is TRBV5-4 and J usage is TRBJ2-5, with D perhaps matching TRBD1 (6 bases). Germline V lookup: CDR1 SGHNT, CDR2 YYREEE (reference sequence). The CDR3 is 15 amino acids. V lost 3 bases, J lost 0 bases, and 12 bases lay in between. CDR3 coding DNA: TGTGCCAGCAGCTCCCGACAGGCTTACCAAGAGACCCAGTACTTC. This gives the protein CASSSRQAYQETQYF. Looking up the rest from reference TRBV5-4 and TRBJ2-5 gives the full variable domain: ETGVTQSPTHLIKTRGQQVTLRCSSQSGHNTVSWYQQALGQGPQFIFQYYREEENGRGNFPPRFSGLQFPNYSSELNVNALELDDSALYLCASSSRQAYQETQYFGPGTRLLVL.

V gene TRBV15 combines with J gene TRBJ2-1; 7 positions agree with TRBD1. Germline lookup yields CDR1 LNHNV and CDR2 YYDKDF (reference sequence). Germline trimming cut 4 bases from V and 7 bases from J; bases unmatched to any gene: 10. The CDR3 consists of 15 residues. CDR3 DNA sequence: TGTGCCACCAGCACCCGGGACAGAAGAGGGAATGAGCAGTTCTTC. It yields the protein CATSTRDRRGNEQFF.

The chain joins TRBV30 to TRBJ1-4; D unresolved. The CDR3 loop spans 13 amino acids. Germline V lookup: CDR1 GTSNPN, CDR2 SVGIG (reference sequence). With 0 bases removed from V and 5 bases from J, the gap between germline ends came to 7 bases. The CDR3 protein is CAWSVQLNEKLFF. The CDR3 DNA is TGTGCCTGGAGTGTTCAGTTAAATGAAAAACTGTTTTTT.

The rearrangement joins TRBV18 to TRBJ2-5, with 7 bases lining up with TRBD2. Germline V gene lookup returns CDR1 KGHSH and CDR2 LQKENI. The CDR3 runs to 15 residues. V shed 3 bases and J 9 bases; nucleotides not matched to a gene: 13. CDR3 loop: CASSPVAGEMGAQYF. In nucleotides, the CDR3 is TGTGCCAGCTCACCGGTGGCGGGGGAAATGGGGGCCCAGTACTTC.

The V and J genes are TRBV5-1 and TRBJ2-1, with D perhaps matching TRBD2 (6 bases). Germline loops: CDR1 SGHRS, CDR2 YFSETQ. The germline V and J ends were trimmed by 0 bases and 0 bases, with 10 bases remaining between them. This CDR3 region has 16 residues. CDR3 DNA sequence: TGCGCCAGCAGCTTGGACGGGAGTAGCTCCTACAATGAGCAGTTCTTC. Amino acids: CASSLDGSSSYNEQFF. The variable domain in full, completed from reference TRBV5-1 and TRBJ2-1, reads KAGVTQTPRYLIKTRGQQVTLSCSPISGHRSVSWYQQTPGQGLQFLFEYFSETQRNKGNFPGRFSGRQFSNSRSEMNVSTLELGDSALYLCASSLDGSSSYNEQFFGPGTRLTVL.